This T cell receptor beta chain originates from a study of cytomegalovirus exposure and HLA in healthy donors. Germline assignment: CDR1 SQVTM and CDR2 ANQGSEA. The CDR3 loop spans 13 amino acids. V was pared by 3 bases and J by 5 bases, with 10 bases between. Amplification used 60 Vbeta primers and 13 Jbeta primers. Here immunoSEQ multiplex PCR was the method, and the copy in TCRdb shows in-frame clones only, minus some. This sample has fewer than 80,000 clones, with over 60% found just once. On this clone: The sample contains more than one DNA sequence encoding this CDR3.

The rearrangement uses TRBV29-1 and TRBJ1-4; D is unclear. This sequence was found in a woman in her 30s in good health and CMV-seronegative. Sequenced material: PBMCs. Written as DNA, the CDR3 is TGCAGCGTTGAGTCCGGTAAAAATGAAAAACTGTTTTTT. This gives the protein CSVESGKNEKLFF.